Here is one T cell receptor beta chain with its context. Its antigen has not been determined. Base-call qualities are not available, and no considerably larger clone is one nucleotide away. The immunoSEQ hsTCRB v3.0 assay was used at survey level resolution for TRB variable region sequencing. TRB sequencing targeted a depth of roughly 35,000-50,000 T-cell genomes per sample. TRB libraries were pooled and sequenced on an Illumina MiSeq using a v3 150-cycle kit. Processing in the source paper ran as follows. Repertoire analysis was run in R within a reproducible Nextflow workflow that covered QC, data transformation and analysis. LymphoSeq2, an R package for exploring AIRR-Seq data, was used to implement the custom analyses. A handful of samples that produced fewer than 5000 total TRB sequences were removed, so 150 to 200 HIV repertoires were analyzed. Among the 180 to 200 retained HIV repertoires, approximately 57 were collected before ART initiation and 120 to 140 were collected after ART initiation. Each repertoire was downsampled to 5000 TRB nucleotide sequences, and summary statistics were averaged across 100 downsampling iterations. The analysis kept only TRB sequences whose CDR3 regions were at least seven amino acids long. Diversity was measured with a Shannon entropy-derived clonality score and the Gini coefficient. Repertoire networks linked the top 5000 CDR3 amino acid sequences whenever two sequences differed by an edit distance of one. Antigen specificity groups and MHC restriction were predicted for TRB CDR3 amino acid sequences with GLIPH2. To flag known CMV, EBV, HIV or tissue antigen associations, CDR3 amino acid sequences were matched against VDJdb and McPAS-TCR. Pre-ART, post-ART and control groups were compared with Wilcoxon signed-rank tests and Holm-Bonferroni correction. Here the immuneACCESS table is served through TCRdb, limited to in-frame sequences with V and J called. Missing clones are a known gap in these copies; in checked studies unresolved V genes cover under half, and the rest lacks a known reason. Clonal size and the V and J genes are those of that table, whereas D and trimming came from the DNA. Within this sample are 20,000 or so clones, with about nine tenths of them counted one time only. The ten largest clones take up over 9.5% of the sample.

The CDR3 measures 12 amino acids from cysteine to phenylalanine. CDR3 DNA is the only sequence kept; it has 36 bases, read in frame from the first base. V loses 4 bases, J loses 7 bases, and the germline ends lie 11 bases apart. The germline V gene encodes CDR1 SGHDT and CDR2 YYEEEE. To be included, a participant needed at least one PBMC sample from before ART initiation plus at least two post-ART samples. Treatment was received in the United States of America by all participants with HIV. Before DNA extraction, cryopreserved samples of 1-10 million PBMC were thawed and washed. At the time of the earliest PBMC sample for each participant with HIV, ages ranged from about 23 to 60 years. PBMC samples from each participant spanned 1-4 timepoints before ART initiation and 2-8 timepoints after ART initiation, with a median of 7 samples. For every participant, serial HIV viral load, CD4+ T-cell count, ART history and demographic data were obtained. Genomic DNA was extracted from unsorted PBMC with a Qiagen kit on a QIAcube, with processing performed in batches of 12 samples.

This record comes from a study of long-term antiretroviral therapy in people with HIV (dated by TCRdb to between 2020 and 2023). As for the study more broadly: Collection of the earliest samples took place about a decade ahead of the 2015 WHO recommendation for immediate ART, at a time when ART was typically delayed until CD4 counts fell. Whether ART initiation and durable HIV suppression were associated with changes in peripheral blood TRB repertoire composition and diversity was tested in a retrospective serial study. A total of around 190 cryopreserved PBMC samples came from 25 to 35 adults with confirmed HIV infection and were collected serially over a mean of around 6 years (range 1-12). Test extractions of a monoclonal T-cell line alongside 33 polyclonal samples showed no cross-contamination during QIAcube processing. Among the 25 to 30 participants with HIV, eleven to twelve were female.

What the authors observed across the whole study: Compared with controls, HIV repertoires had narrower CDR3 length ranges, and the network structure pointed to an antigen-experienced repertoire that shifted only slightly toward naive after ART. No data were available on ART adherence, viral resistance or therapy changes, limiting inferences about post-ART repertoire changes. Because pre-ART samples had limited cell numbers, unsorted PBMC were profiled rather than sorted CD4+ and CD8+ T cells. Starting ART was linked to a significant rise in TRB diversity, yet even after long-term ART the diversity remained significantly lower than in transplant donor controls. The samples span the years 2004 to 2017, and the ART regimens used at that time may not be as effective as current regimens. The repertoire was dominated across all time points by expanded TRB clones identified before ART initiation, although this dominance was seen to fluctuate and to decrease in many PLHIV after ART. Owing to limited PBMC availability, only the TCR beta chain was sequenced, without alpha chain pairing.

The sample in question was unsorted PBMCs, obtained 0.5 years after starting antiretroviral therapy. This chain joins TRBV5-6 to TRBJ1-2; a tentative D match to TRBD1 spans 5 bases. This clonotype was obtained from a man aged 40-49 years with HIV. The CDR3 is CASSPQGVGYTF. In nucleotide form, the sequence is TGTGCCAGCAGCCCTCAGGGAGTTGGCTACACCTTC.